Below, 23 T cell receptor beta chains from the same sample are listed, as sequenced in a study of vaccination and CD4 T cells after COVID-19. Regarding treatment: approximately nine-day PBMC culture with coronavirus spike peptide pools or control peptides (ViraFEST assay). Sequenced with the Oncomine TCR Beta short-read assay was DNA taken from cultured CD4+ T cells. TCRdb recomputed calls from the PCR reads with MiXCR, one row per CDR3 protein. The data contain about 20,000 distinct CDR3 sequences, about 32% of them singletons. No antigens are known for them. What was sequenced was cultured CD4+ T cells from blood. These receptors all come from a human donor with COVID-19.

The V and J genes are TRBV6-1 and TRBJ1-6; 7 bases are shared with TRBD1. The CDR3 runs 13 residues. V lost 6 bases, J lost 7 bases, and 3 bases stayed unmatched. The V gene's germline CDR1 is MNHNS and CDR2 SASEGT. The DNA of the CDR3 is TGTGCCAGCAGGACAGGGAAAAATTCACCCCTCCACTTT. Its protein product is CASRTGKNSPLHF.

This clonotype appeared once. V usage is TRBV4-3 and J usage is TRBJ2-3; a possible D gene is TRBD2 (6 bases). V was cut by 0 bases and J by 1 base, with 11 bases left in between. This CDR3 has 16 residues. Per the germline V gene, CDR1 is LGHNA and CDR2 is YSLEER. The CDR3 nucleotides are TGCGCCAGCAGCCAAGATGGGCGGGGACGCACAGATACGCAGTATTTT. Its translation is CASSQDGRGRTDTQYF.

This clonotype has more than one count but fewer than ten. Germline is not matched at one junction end, which may reflect a read error. The chain links TRBV19 to TRBJ1-6; D is perhaps TRBD1 (6 bases). CDR1 and CDR2 from the germline V gene are LNHDA and SQIVND (reference sequence). The CDR3 runs to 14 residues. In nucleotides, the CDR3 is TGTGCCAGTAGTTTAGACAGGTCCAATTCACCCCTCCACTTT. It is translated as CASSLDRSNSPLHF.

CDR3: CASSLGSDSQETQYF. As DNA, the CDR3 is TGTGCCAGCAGCTTAGGCTCGGACAGTCAAGAGACCCAGTACTTC. The J gene is TRBJ2-5, the V gene TRBV5-8, with D perhaps TRBD1 (6 bases). CDR3 length: 15 residues. The ends were cut back, 2 bases at V and 2 bases at J, with 13 bases in the middle. Germline-derived CDR1 and CDR2 are SGHTS and YDEGEE.

The chain has TRBV7-9 and TRBJ2-3; possibly TRBD1 or TRBD2 for D (6 bases each). This CDR3 is 14 amino acids long. Trimming cost V 0 bases and J 5 bases, with 9 bases left between them. The V gene's germline CDR1 is SEHNR and CDR2 FQNEAQ (reference sequence). DNA of the CDR3: TGTGCCAGCAGCTTAGCAGGGGGGATAGATACGCAGTATTTT. Residues: CASSLAGGIDTQYF.

The chain carries TRBV28 and TRBJ2-7; D is unresolved. The CDR3 consists of 11 residues. V dropped 8 bases and J dropped 6 bases, with 11 bases sitting between them. Germline CDR1 and CDR2: MDHEN and SYDVKM. The CDR3 loop is CASSGSREQYF. DNA for the CDR3: TGTGCCAGCTCGGGCTCTCGCGAGCAGTACTTC.

This chain uses TRBV25-1 with TRBJ2-7, with 7 bases that match TRBD2. The CDR3 has 12 residues. Germline V CDR1 and CDR2: MGHDK, SYGVNS. The V segment lost 8 bases and the J segment 3 bases; nucleotides outside the gene matches: 4. Here the CDR3 DNA reads TGTGCCAGCTCCGGACTAGACTACGAGCAGTACTTC. This encodes CASSGLDYEQYF.

The chain recombines TRBV4-2 with TRBJ2-2; maybe TRBD1 (6 bases). This CDR3 has 14 residues. Germline V gene data show CDR1 as LGHNA and CDR2 as YNFKEQ. The V end was cut by 4 bases, the J end by 7 bases, with 13 bases between. The CDR3 DNA follows: TGTGCCAGCAGCCCCCTGGGCAGGGGCGGGGAGCTGTTTTTT. Its translation: CASSPLGRGGELFF.

The rearrangement uses TRBV6-5 and TRBJ2-1; possible D gene TRBD1, 5 bases. V gave up 0 bases and J gave up 1 base, with 10 bases separating them. Germline V lookup: CDR1 MNHEY, CDR2 SVGAGI. CDR3 length equals 16 residues. DNA for the CDR3: TGTGCCAGCAGTTACTCTGGTCAGGGTTCCTACAATGAGCAGTTCTTC. Its translation is CASSYSGQGSYNEQFF.

A few counts support this clonotype. CDR3 residues: CASSIVPGSQYF. Written as DNA, the CDR3 is TGTGCCAGTAGTATCGTTCCGGGAAGCCAGTACTTC. The J gene is TRBJ2-5, the V gene TRBV19, with D maybe TRBD2 (5 bases). V shed 3 bases and J shed 10 bases, with 12 bases lying between them. The germline gives CDR1 LNHDA, CDR2 SQIVND (reference sequence). The CDR3 runs to 12 residues.

This clonotype was observed a few times. The chain combines TRBV10-2 with TRBJ1-6; D perhaps matches TRBD1 (6 bases). The germline CDR1 and CDR2 sequences are WSHSY and SAAADI. V was trimmed by 4 bases and J by 13 bases, leaving 14 bases between them. The CDR3 covers 13 residues. The CDR3 here is CASSVGQGLPLHF. DNA of the CDR3: TGCGCCAGCAGTGTAGGTCAGGGGCTCCCCCTCCACTTT.

The CDR3 sequence is CSVEGGARYNEQFF. In nucleotides, the CDR3 is TGCAGCGTTGAAGGGGGGGCTAGATACAATGAGCAGTTCTTC. The rearrangement uses TRBV29-1 and TRBJ2-1; tentatively, D is TRBD1 or TRBD2 (6 bases each). Per the germline V gene, CDR1 is SQVTM and CDR2 is ANQGSEA. V lost 1 base and J 4 bases, leaving 11 bases between the germline ends. The CDR3 is 14 residues long.

This chain links TRBV5-1 with TRBJ2-1; D unclear. The CDR3 totals 15 residues. Per the germline V gene, CDR1 is SGHRS and CDR2 is YFSETQ. V lost 1 base to trimming and J lost 4 bases, with 12 bases between them. Here the CDR3 reads CASSLSRTAYNEQFF. CDR3 in DNA: TGCGCCAGCAGCTTGTCTCGGACGGCTTACAATGAGCAGTTCTTC.

This clonotype was recorded a few times. The V and J genes are TRBV20-1 and TRBJ2-4; 7 nucleotides match TRBD1. The CDR3 sequence is 11 residues long. Germline lookup yields CDR1 DFQATT and CDR2 SNEGSKA (reference sequence). The DNA for the CDR3 is TGCCTTGCCGCCAGGGGGAACATTCAGTACTTC. The encoded protein is CLAARGNIQYF.

By share, this clonotype ranks as large. V and J are TRBV30 and TRBJ1-6; D is undetermined. Germline V gene lookup returns CDR1 GTSNPN and CDR2 SVGIG (reference sequence). V was clipped by 3 bases and J by 7 bases, with 10 bases between them. The CDR3 is made up of 13 amino acids. CDR3 sequence reads: CAWRGLPNSPLHF. The DNA for the CDR3 is TGTGCCTGGAGGGGTTTACCGAATTCACCCCTCCACTTT. Filled out from reference TRBV30 and TRBJ1-6, the complete variable domain reads SQTIHQWPATLVQPVGSPLSLECTVEGTSNPNLYWYRQAAGRGLQLLFYSVGIGQISSEVPQNLSASRPQDRQFILSSKKLLLSDSGFYLCAWRGLPNSPLHFGNGTRLTVT.

This clonotype has only a few counts. J is TRBJ2-2 and V is TRBV20-1; a weak D match, TRBD1 (6 bases). In germline, CDR1 is DFQATT, CDR2 SNEGSKA (reference sequence). V lost 3 bases, J lost 3 bases, and 11 bases lay in between. This CDR3 contains 14 residues. CDR3 sequence: CSASGGQYTGELFF. The CDR3, as DNA: TGCAGTGCTAGCGGCGGACAGTACACCGGGGAGCTGTTTTTT.

The chain combines TRBV29-1 with TRBJ2-7; D remains ambiguous. Germline values: CDR1 SQVTM, CDR2 ANQGSEA. This CDR3 has 14 residues. Trimming took off 4 bases at V and 6 bases at J, with 19 bases between the two ends. This chain's CDR3 is CSVGYNVGPTEQYF. For the CDR3, the DNA is TGCAGCGTTGGGTACAACGTCGGGCCTACCGAGCAGTACTTC.

CDR3 loop: CASSPGTGKKNTEAFF. As DNA, the CDR3 is TGTGCCAGCAGTCCCGGGACAGGGAAAAAGAACACTGAAGCTTTCTTT. The V call is TRBV7-8, the J call TRBJ1-1, with 9 bases fitting TRBD1. Germline V gene data show CDR1 as SGHVS and CDR2 as FQNEAQ. The CDR3 runs 16 residues. The ends lost 6 bases at V and 1 base at J; junction bases unmatched: 9.

The chain uses TRBV29-1 and TRBJ1-2; 8 positions match TRBD1. The CDR3 extends over 12 amino acids. Germline CDR1 and CDR2: SQVTM and ANQGSEA. Trimming cost V 3 bases and J 7 bases; bases outside gene matches: 4. The CDR3 nucleotides are TGCAGCGTTGACAGGGGGCAGGGTGGCTACACCTTC. Its translation is CSVDRGQGGYTF.

In its sample, this clonotype was seen once. This chain links TRBV9 with TRBJ2-3; D is unresolved. V lost 0 bases, J lost 4 bases, and 12 bases lay in between. Per the germline V gene, CDR1 is SGDLS and CDR2 is YYNGEE. This CDR3 comprises 15 residues. The CDR3 spells CASSVGGVGSDTQYF. The CDR3 nucleotides are TGTGCCAGCAGCGTAGGCGGAGTGGGTTCAGATACGCAGTATTTT.

The chain links TRBV28 to TRBJ1-2, with no clear D. Germline CDR1 is MDHEN and CDR2 is SYDVKM. V shed 7 bases and J shed 2 bases, with 23 bases lying between them. The CDR3 is 17 amino acids. The CDR3 spells CASNTPETQNRNYGYTF. Here the CDR3 DNA reads TGTGCCAGCAATACCCCCGAGACCCAAAACCGGAACTATGGCTACACCTTC.

V is TRBV5-1 and J is TRBJ1-6, with a weak D call TRBD1 (5 bases). This CDR3 is built from 14 residues. Looked up from germline, CDR1 is SGHRS and CDR2 is YFSETQ. The V end lost 1 base, the J end lost 7 bases, and 9 bases lay between the germline ends. CDR3 protein: CASSLQGENSPLHF. The CDR3 region has the DNA TGCGCCAGCAGCTTGCAGGGTGAGAATTCACCCCTCCACTTT.

The chain recombines TRBV2 with TRBJ2-6; TRBD1 matches at 10 bases. Germline-derived CDR1 and CDR2 are SNHLY and FYNNEI. CDR3 length equals 17 residues. V lost 6 bases and J lost 0; bases outside the gene matches: 5. CDR3 sequence: CASRPGQGISGANVLTF. Here the CDR3 DNA reads TGTGCCAGCAGGCCGGGACAGGGGATCTCTGGGGCCAACGTCCTGACTTTC.